One sample yielded the 7 T cell receptor beta chains listed below, sequenced in a study of T cells after yellow fever vaccination. TCRdb re-derived calls from the 5' RACE reads in MiXCR, one entry per CDR3 protein. The sample lists fewer than 350,000 distinct CDR3 sequences, approximately 4.5% occurring once. Sequencing was performed on PBMCs, taken 15 days after the yellow fever booster vaccination. Source of these receptors: a man between 18 and 29 years old who received the YFV17D yellow fever vaccine.

This clonotype was observed many times. The chain uses TRBV27 and TRBJ1-2; D unclear. Trimming cost V 3 bases and J 8 bases, with 13 bases left between them. CDR3 size: 13 residues. Per germline, CDR1 MNHEY and CDR2 SMNVEV (reference sequence). The CDR3 DNA reads TGTGCCAGCAGTTTCACCTTAAAGAGCGGCTACACCTTC. This gives the protein CASSFTLKSGYTF.

This clonotype has just a few counts. This chain connects TRBV6-5 to TRBJ2-5, with 7 nucleotides matching TRBD1. J gave up 0 bases and V 5 bases, and 3 bases lay outside the gene matches. The CDR3 runs to 14 residues. The germline V gene has CDR1 MNHEY and CDR2 SVGAGI. The CDR3 coding sequence is TGTGCCAGCAGTCGGGACAGTTACCAAGAGACCCAGTACTTC. Translated, it gives CASSRDSYQETQYF.

The chain is built from TRBV5-1 and TRBJ1-2; D unclear. The germline V and J ends were trimmed by 3 bases and 4 bases, with 16 bases remaining between them. The CDR3 sequence is 15 residues long. Germline CDR1 and CDR2: SGHRS and YFSETQ. The CDR3 loop is CASSSAADAVYGYTF. CDR3 nucleotide sequence: TGCGCCAGCAGCTCTGCCGCGGACGCCGTCTATGGCTACACCTTC. Filled out from reference TRBV5-1 and TRBJ1-2, the complete variable domain reads KAGVTQTPRYLIKTRGQQVTLSCSPISGHRSVSWYQQTPGQGLQFLFEYFSETQRNKGNFPGRFSGRQFSNSRSEMNVSTLELGDSALYLCASSSAADAVYGYTFGSGTRLTVV.

This clonotype was counted between two and nine times. The gene calls are TRBV5-1 and TRBJ1-5; D is ambiguous. Between the trimmed V and J ends, which lost 5 bases and 9 bases, there was a span of 18 bases. Per the germline V gene, CDR1 is SGHRS and CDR2 is YFSETQ. CDR3 length equals 14 residues. This chain's CDR3 is CASSFGSLKAPQHF. The CDR3 DNA reads TGCGCCAGCAGTTTTGGCTCTCTTAAGGCGCCCCAGCATTTT.

This clonotype appeared many times. The gene calls are TRBV5-8 and TRBJ1-1; maybe TRBD1 (5 bases). V lost 4 bases, J lost 3 bases, and 16 bases lay in between. The CDR3 has 15 residues. The V gene's germline CDR1 is SGHTS and CDR2 YDEGEE. For the CDR3, the DNA is TGTGCCAGCAGCCTTACCCCTGACAGATACACTGAAGCTTTCTTT. It translates to CASSLTPDRYTEAFF. Together with reference TRBV5-8 and TRBJ1-1, the CDR3 gives the full variable domain: EAGVTQSPTHLIKTRGQQATLRCSPISGHTSVYWYQQALGLGLQFLLWYDEGEERNRGNFPPRFSGRQFPNYSSELNVNALELEDSALYLCASSLTPDRYTEAFFGQGTRLTVV.

This clonotype was detected many times. The rearrangement joins TRBV20-1 to TRBJ2-3, with TRBD2 matching 7 bases. The CDR3 runs 16 residues. The germline CDR1 and CDR2 sequences are DFQATT and SNEGSKA (reference sequence). J lost 2 bases, V lost 6 bases, and 14 bases had no gene match. The CDR3 reads CSAHSVERGITDTQYF. The DNA of the CDR3 is TGCAGTGCCCACTCAGTCGAGCGGGGAATCACAGATACGCAGTATTTT.

The V and J genes are TRBV29-1 and TRBJ1-2; possibly TRBD1 for D (5 bases). Germline-derived CDR1 and CDR2 are SQVTM and ANQGSEA. This CDR3 is 14 amino acids long. The V end lost 0 bases, the J end lost 4 bases, and 12 bases lay between the germline ends. The CDR3 sequence: CSVEEEEGLYGYTF. CDR3 DNA: TGCAGCGTTGAAGAGGAAGAGGGGCTCTATGGCTACACCTTC.